Listed below are T cell receptor beta chains from one sample, sequenced in a study of tumor-infiltrating lymphocytes in primary liver carcinoma. TCRdb fed the multiplex PCR reads into MiXCR, producing one record per CDR3 protein. The sample gives 20,000 to 30,000 distinct CDR3 sequences, 75% to 80% of which show up once; about half is in the top ten. Sequenced sample: liver tumor tissue from sampling region 3. Receptors were obtained from a man aged 40-55 years with primary liver carcinoma and hepatitis B virus infection. The CDR3 runs from the conserved cysteine through the conserved F or W. The D gene is left open where the match is weak. A clone size is listed for some rows: how often the clone was seen (once, few, many), or a class if it is expanded.

TRBV12-3/TRBV12-4	NA	NA	TRBJ2-1	TGTGCCAGCAGTCCTTTGTTCGGACTGTCCTACAATGACAAGTTCTTC	CASSPLFGLSYNDKFF
TRBV11-2	TRBD1	NA	TRBJ2-7	TGTGCCGGCAGCGGGGGACAGGGGGTTGAGCGCGAGCAGTACTTC	CAGSGGQGVEREQYF
TRBV13	TRBD2	many	TRBJ2-7	TGTGCCAGCAGCTTAGGCCGGGGACTAGCGGGCTCCTACGAGCAGTACTTC	CASSLGRGLAGSYEQYF
TRBV11-2	NA	NA	TRBJ2-3	TGTGCGAGCAGCCCAGGGTATAGCTCGGGAGATACTCAGTATTTT	CASSPGYSSGDTQYF
TRBV6-5	TRBD2	medium-sized	TRBJ2-1	TGTGCCAGCAGTTACTCGGGTAGCGGGAGTCAAGTGATGACCCAGTTCTTC	CASSYSGSGSQVMTQFF
TRBV11-2	NA	NA	TRBJ2-5	TGTGCCAGCAGCTTAGCGAGGCTAGCCCTGGGAAAAGAGGCCCAGTACTTC	CASSLARLALGKEAQYF
TRBV5-6	NA	NA	TRBJ1-1	TGTGCCAGTAGCCAGAGTCACCCATACGGACGGGAGGGGGCTTTCTTT	CASSQSHPYGREGAFF
TRBV19	TRBD1	few	TRBJ1-5	TGTGCCAGTAGTTCAACAGACAGGGGGATCGATAGCAATCAGCCCCAGCATTTT	CASSSTDRGIDSNQPQHF
TRBV6-1	NA	NA	TRBJ2-7	TGTGTCATCAGTCAACAGGGATACGAGCAGTACTTC	CVISQQGYEQYF
TRBV5-4	NA	NA	TRBJ2-7	TGTGCCAGCAGCTTGTCTACGGGTCCCGATTCCTACGAGCAGTACTTC	CASSLSTGPDSYEQYF
TRBV5-5	NA	NA	TRBJ1-3	TGTGCCAGCAGGACAGGCTTTGGGAACATCATATATTTT	CASRTGFGNIIYF
TRBV4-2	TRBD2	NA	TRBJ2-3	TGTGCCAACAGCCAAGTGGCGCCTCTAGCGGGAGCGACAGATACGCAATATTTT	CANSQVAPLAGATDTQYF